This is a list of T cell receptor beta chains from one sample in a study of T cell changes during pregnancy in multiple sclerosis. The data were produced by immunoSEQ multiplex PCR, yet TCRdb's version contains in-frame clones alone and is incomplete. The data contain around 33,000 clones, approximately 90% of them singletons. Sequenced here: CD4+ T cells from peripheral blood mononuclear cells, sampled after pregnancy. These receptors all stem from a female donor with multiple sclerosis, enrolled in a pregnancy study. Each CDR3 is given with its conserved first and last residue. The D gene is left open where the match is weak.

d_gene	v_gene	j_gene	CDR3aa	CDR3nt
NA	TRBV18	TRBJ2-7	CASSPAQSHEQYF	TGTGCCAGCTCACCGGCCCAGTCCCACGAGCAGTACTTC
NA	TRBV15	TRBJ2-7	CATSPSRVVTYEQYF	TGTGCCACCAGCCCATCCCGGGTTGTGACCTACGAGCAGTACTTC
TRBD2	TRBV6-1	TRBJ2-3	CASSPRREADTQYF	TGTGCCAGCAGTCCACGCCGGGAGGCAGATACGCAGTATTTT
NA	TRBV19	TRBJ1-5	CASSVGRTASGPQHF	TGTGCCAGTAGTGTCGGCCGGACAGCCTCGGGGCCCCAGCATTTT
NA	TRBV27	TRBJ2-6	CASSSGGSGANVLTF	TGTGCCAGCAGTTCGGGGGGCTCCGGGGCCAACGTCCTGACTTTC
TRBD1	TRBV18	TRBJ2-5	CASSRQGGETQYF	TGTGCCAGCTCTCGACAGGGTGGGGAGACCCAGTACTTC
NA	TRBV7-2	TRBJ1-4	CASSLFREGEKLFF	TGTGCCAGCAGCTTGTTCAGGGAAGGGGAAAAACTGTTTTTT
NA	TRBV5-4	TRBJ2-7	CASSLAGREEQYF	TGTGCCAGCAGCTTGGCAGGAAGAGAAGAGCAGTACTTC
TRBD2	TRBV29-1	TRBJ2-1	CSGRRGGDYNEQFF	TGCAGCGGTCGCCGGGGGGGAGACTACAATGAGCAGTTCTTC
TRBD1	TRBV5-8	TRBJ1-5	CASSLGQGLGSNQPQHF	TGTGCCAGCAGCTTGGGACAGGGCTTGGGAAGCAATCAGCCCCAGCATTTT